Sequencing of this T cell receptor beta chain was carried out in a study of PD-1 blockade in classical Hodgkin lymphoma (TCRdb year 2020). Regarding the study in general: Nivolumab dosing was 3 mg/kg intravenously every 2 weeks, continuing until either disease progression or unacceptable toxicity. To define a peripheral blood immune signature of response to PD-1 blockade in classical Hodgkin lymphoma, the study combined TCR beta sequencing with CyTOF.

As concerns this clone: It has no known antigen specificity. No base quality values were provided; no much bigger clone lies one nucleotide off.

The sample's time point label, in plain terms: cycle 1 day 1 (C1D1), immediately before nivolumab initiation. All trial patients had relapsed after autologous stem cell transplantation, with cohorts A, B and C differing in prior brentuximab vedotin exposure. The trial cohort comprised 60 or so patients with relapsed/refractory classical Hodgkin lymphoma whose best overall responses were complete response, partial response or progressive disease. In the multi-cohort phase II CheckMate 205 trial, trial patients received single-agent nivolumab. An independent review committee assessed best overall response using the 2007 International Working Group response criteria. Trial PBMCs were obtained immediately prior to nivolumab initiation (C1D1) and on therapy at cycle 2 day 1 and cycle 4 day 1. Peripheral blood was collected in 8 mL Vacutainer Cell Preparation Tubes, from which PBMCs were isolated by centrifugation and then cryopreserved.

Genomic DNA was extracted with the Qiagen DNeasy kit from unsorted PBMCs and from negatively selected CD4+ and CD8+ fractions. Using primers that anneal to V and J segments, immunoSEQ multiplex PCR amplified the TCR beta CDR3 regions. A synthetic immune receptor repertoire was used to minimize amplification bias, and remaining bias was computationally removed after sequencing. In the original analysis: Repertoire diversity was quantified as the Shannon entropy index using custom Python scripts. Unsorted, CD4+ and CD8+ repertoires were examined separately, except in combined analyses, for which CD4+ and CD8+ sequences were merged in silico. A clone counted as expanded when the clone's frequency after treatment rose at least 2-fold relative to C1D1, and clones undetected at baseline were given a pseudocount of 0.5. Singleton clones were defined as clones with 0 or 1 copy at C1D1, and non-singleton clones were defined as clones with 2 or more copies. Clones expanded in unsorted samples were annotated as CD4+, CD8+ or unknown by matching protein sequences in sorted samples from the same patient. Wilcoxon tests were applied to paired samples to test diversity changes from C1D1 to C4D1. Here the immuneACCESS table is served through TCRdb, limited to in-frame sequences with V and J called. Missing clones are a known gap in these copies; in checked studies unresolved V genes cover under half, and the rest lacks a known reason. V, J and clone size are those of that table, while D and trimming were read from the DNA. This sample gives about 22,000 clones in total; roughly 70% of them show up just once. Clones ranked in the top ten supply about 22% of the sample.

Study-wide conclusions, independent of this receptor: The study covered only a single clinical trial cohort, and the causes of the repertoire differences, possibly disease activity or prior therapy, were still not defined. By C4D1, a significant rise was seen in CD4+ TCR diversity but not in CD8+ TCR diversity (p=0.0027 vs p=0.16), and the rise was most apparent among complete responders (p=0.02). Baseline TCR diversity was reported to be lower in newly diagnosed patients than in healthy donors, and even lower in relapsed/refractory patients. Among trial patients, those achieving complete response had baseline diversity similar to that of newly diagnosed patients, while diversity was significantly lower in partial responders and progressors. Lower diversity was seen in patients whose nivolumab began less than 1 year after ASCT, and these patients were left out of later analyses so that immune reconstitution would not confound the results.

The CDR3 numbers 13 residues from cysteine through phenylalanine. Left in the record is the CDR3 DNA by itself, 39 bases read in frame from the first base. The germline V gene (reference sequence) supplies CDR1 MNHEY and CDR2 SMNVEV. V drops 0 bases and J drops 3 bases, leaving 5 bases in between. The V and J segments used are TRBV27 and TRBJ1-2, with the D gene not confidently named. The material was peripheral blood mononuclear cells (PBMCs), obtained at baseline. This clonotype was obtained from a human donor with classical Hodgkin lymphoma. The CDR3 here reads CASSLSGDYGYTF. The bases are TGTGCCAGCAGTTTATCTGGGGACTATGGCTACACCTTC.